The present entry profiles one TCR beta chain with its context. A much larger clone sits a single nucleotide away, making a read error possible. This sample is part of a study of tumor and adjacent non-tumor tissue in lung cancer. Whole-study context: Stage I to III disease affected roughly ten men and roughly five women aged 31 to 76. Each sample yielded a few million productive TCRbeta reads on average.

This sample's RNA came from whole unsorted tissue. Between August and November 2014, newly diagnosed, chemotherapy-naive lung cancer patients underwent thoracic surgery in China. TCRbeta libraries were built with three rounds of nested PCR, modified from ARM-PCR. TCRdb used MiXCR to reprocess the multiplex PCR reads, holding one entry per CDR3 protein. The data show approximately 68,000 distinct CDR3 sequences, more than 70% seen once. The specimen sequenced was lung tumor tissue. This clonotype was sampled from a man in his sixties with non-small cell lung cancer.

This chain's CDR3 is CPSSLGQGVDTQYF. In nucleotides, the CDR3 is TGCCCCAGCAGCTTGGGGCAGGGGGTAGATACGCAGTATTTT. This chain uses TRBV5-1 with TRBJ2-3, with TRBD1 matching 7 bases. The CDR3 length is 14 residues. Germline V lookup: CDR1 SGHRS, CDR2 YFSETQ. Filled out from reference TRBV5-1 and TRBJ2-3, the complete variable domain reads KAGVTQTPRYLIKTRGQQVTLSCSPISGHRSVSWYQQTPGQGLQFLFEYFSETQRNKGNFPGRFSGRQFSNSRSEMNVSTLELGDSALYLCPSSLGQGVDTQYFGPGTRLTVL.